This T cell receptor (beta chain) was sequenced in a study of T cell changes during pregnancy in multiple sclerosis. The CDR3 length is 16 residues. Germline V gene sequence: CDR1 MRHNA, CDR2 SNTAGT. V gave up 2 bases and J gave up 6 bases; unmatched junction bases: 10. Sequencing was performed with immunoSEQ multiplex PCR; in TCRdb, only in-frame clones are kept and a portion is missing. The table records roughly 100,000 clones, less than 95% of them present only once. The TCR was taken from a female donor in good health, enrolled as a control in a pregnancy study. This rearrangement joins TRBV6-4 to TRBJ1-1, with TRBD1 matching 9 bases. The specimen comprised peripheral blood, sampled in the second trimester of pregnancy. CDR3 residues: CASSDTPGTGTPEAFF. The DNA for the CDR3 is TGTGCCAGCAGTGACACACCCGGGACAGGGACCCCTGAAGCTTTCTTT.